Each of the 4 T cell receptor beta chains below was sequenced from the same sample in a study of liver allograft versus peripheral blood T cells. Across the whole study: Peripheral blood of the recipients supplied T cell receptor repertoires that were compared with those in transplanted livers.

Using its own MiXCR run on the reads, TCRdb lists one record per CDR3 protein. The sample shows 3,000 to 4,500 distinct CDR3 sequences, about a sixth of them seen only once. Receptors originate from a human patient who had a liver transplant. Some T cells may originate from the graft donor.

Only one count was recorded for this clonotype. The CDR3 reads CASSLRMGEQYF. The DNA for the CDR3 is TGTGCCAGCAGCTTAAGAATGGGAGAGCAGTACTTC. The gene calls are TRBV7-3 and TRBJ2-7; D remains ambiguous. The germline V gene encodes CDR1 SGHTA and CDR2 FQGTGA. Trimming removed 1 base from V and 7 bases from J, with 8 bases in between. The CDR3 is 12 amino acids.

This clonotype is medium-sized within its sample. V gene TRBV15 combines with J gene TRBJ2-3; TRBD2 is a possible D gene (6 bases). Germline V lookup: CDR1 LNHNV, CDR2 YYDKDF (reference sequence). V gave up 3 bases and J gave up 4 bases, with 11 bases separating them. The CDR3 covers 14 residues. CDR3 sequence: CATSSPGGPDTQYF. CDR3 DNA sequence: TGTGCCACCAGCAGCCCCGGGGGTCCAGATACGCAGTATTTT. Complete variable domain (other parts from reference TRBV15 and TRBJ2-3): DAMVIQNPRYQVTQFGKPVTLSCSQTLNHNVMYWYQQKSSQAPKLLFHYYDKDFNNEADTPDNFQSRRPNTSFCFLDIRSPGLGDTAMYLCATSSPGGPDTQYFGPGTRLTVL.

This chain links TRBV6-2 or TRBV6-3 with TRBJ2-1; D is uncertain. Germline assignment: CDR1 MNHEY and CDR2 SVGEGT. CDR3 length: 16 amino acids. The V end lost 0 bases, the J end lost 7 bases, and 16 bases lay between the germline ends. CDR3 DNA: TGTGCCAGCAGTTACTCGACCCTCTCTCAATGGAATGAGCAGTTCTTC. This sequence encodes CASSYSTLSQWNEQFF.

By proportion, this clonotype is medium-sized (0.01 to 0.1%). This chain joins TRBV9 and TRBJ1-2, with D maybe TRBD1 (6 bases). Trimming shortened V by 6 bases and J by 4 bases, and 19 bases separated the two germline ends. CDR1 is SGDLS, CDR2 YYNGEE, per germline. The CDR3 consists of 15 residues. The CDR3: CASTLGQLEGYGYTF. CDR3 nucleotide sequence: TGTGCCAGCACCCTAGGACAGCTAGAGGGCTATGGCTACACCTTC.